This passage covers 30 T cell receptor beta chains from one sample sequenced in a study of T cell responses to AZD1222 COVID-19 vaccine. Method: immunoSEQ multiplex PCR; TCRdb's copy keeps in-frame clones and lacks some. The table shows more than 150,000 clones, with about 90% occurring only once. The sample here was peripheral blood, taken 28 days after the second AZD1222 dose. Receptors originate from an adult who received the AZD1222 COVID-19 vaccine.

This clone was seen a handful of times. The rearrangement links TRBV6-2 or TRBV6-3 to TRBJ2-3; 13 bases agree with TRBD2. V was pared by 0 bases and J by 6 bases, with 3 bases of the junction left unmatched. The CDR3 is made up of 16 amino acids. Looked up from germline, CDR1 is MNHEY and CDR2 is SVGEGT. CDR3 loop: CASSYSGLAGADTQYF. CDR3 DNA: TGTGCCAGCAGTTACTCCGGACTAGCGGGGGCCGATACGCAGTATTTT.

This chain uses TRBV2 with TRBJ1-5, with D possibly TRBD1 on 5 matching bases. The germline V and J ends were trimmed by 1 base and 6 bases, with 10 bases remaining between them. Germline assignment: CDR1 SNHLY and CDR2 FYNNEI. The CDR3 is 14 residues long. This chain's CDR3 is CASSEVAGSQPQHF. CDR3 sequence (DNA): TGTGCCAGCAGTGAAGTGGCAGGGAGTCAGCCCCAGCATTTT.

The genes are TRBV2 and TRBJ1-1; no clear D. V was cut by 3 bases and J by 11 bases, with 10 bases left in between. In germline, CDR1 is SNHLY, CDR2 FYNNEI. The CDR3 covers 11 residues. The CDR3 DNA reads TGTGCCAGCAGTGAGGTGGTGAGCGCTTTCTTT. Translation gives CASSEVVSAFF.

This clone was recorded once. The chain recombines TRBV20-1 with TRBJ1-1, with no clear D. The CDR3 has 13 amino acids. Germline values: CDR1 DFQATT, CDR2 SNEGSKA (reference sequence). Trimming cost V 3 bases and J 3 bases, with 11 bases left between them. CDR3 coding DNA: TGCAGTGCTAGTATCGACTATTACACTGAAGCTTTCTTT. Encoded protein: CSASIDYYTEAFF.

CDR3 residues: CATRGTGGNYGYTF. The CDR3 coding sequence is TGTGCCACCCGGGGGACAGGGGGCAACTATGGCTACACCTTC. This sequence joins TRBV10-3 and TRBJ1-2; 12 nucleotides agree with TRBD1. There are 14 residues in the CDR3. Germline CDR1 ENHRY, CDR2 SYGVKD. V trimming: 10 bases; J trimming: 2 bases; junction bases outside the gene matches: 5.

The rearrangement joins TRBV5-5 to TRBJ2-2, with 10 bases that match TRBD1. The CDR3 sequence is 16 residues long. Trimming at V came to 3 bases and at J to 1 base, leaving 3 bases not matched to a gene. Germline-derived CDR1 and CDR2 are SGHKS and YYEKEE (reference sequence). CDR3 loop: CASSWRDRGNTGELFF. In DNA, the CDR3 is TGTGCCAGCAGCTGGCGGGACAGGGGGAACACCGGGGAGCTGTTTTTT.

This clone was observed a single time. The rearrangement uses TRBV4-1 and TRBJ2-3; TRBD2 agrees at 7 bases. The CDR3 is made up of 16 amino acids. The V gene end was trimmed by 1 base and the J gene end by 2 bases; junction bases not matched to a gene: 6. Germline V gene data show CDR1 as MGHRA and CDR2 as YSYEKL. The CDR3 nucleotides read TGCGCCAGCAGCCAAGGGGCAGCGGGGTACACAGATACGCAGTATTTT. This encodes CASSQGAAGYTDTQYF.

The rearrangement links TRBV7-2 to TRBJ1-1, with D maybe TRBD1 (5 bases). The V gene lost 1 base and the J gene lost 3 bases, with 6 bases spanning the gap. The CDR3 contains 13 residues. Germline loops: CDR1 SGHTA, CDR2 FQGNSA. This CDR3 reads CASSLGGDTEAFF. CDR3 nucleotide sequence: TGTGCCAGCAGCTTAGGGGGGGACACTGAAGCTTTCTTT.

V and J are TRBV11-2 and TRBJ1-1; possible D gene TRBD1, 6 bases. The CDR3 contains 14 residues. Deletions cut 3 bases from V and 8 bases from J, with 16 bases between. CDR1 and CDR2 from the germline V gene are SGHAT and FQNNGV. The CDR3 DNA reads as TGTGCCAGCAGCTTTCGCAGGGGCCGAACCGAAGCTTTCTTT. It is translated as CASSFRRGRTEAFF.

In this sample, this clone turned up once. The V gene is TRBV19, the J gene TRBJ2-3; no clear D gene. The CDR3 is 14 amino acids. Germline V gene lookup returns CDR1 LNHDA and CDR2 SQIVND (reference sequence). Trimming shortened V by 2 bases and J by 5 bases, and 11 bases separated the two germline ends. The CDR3 DNA reads TGTGCCAGTAGTATACTGCCTGGTGGAGATACGCAGTATTTT. It is translated as CASSILPGGDTQYF.

V gene TRBV9 combines with J gene TRBJ2-5; D possibly corresponds to TRBD2 (6 bases). The germline gives CDR1 SGDLS, CDR2 YYNGEE. V was shortened by 3 bases and J by 4 bases, with 7 bases between the two germline ends. This CDR3 is built from 12 residues. The CDR3 here is CASSGRGETQYF. The CDR3 DNA sequence: TGTGCCAGCAGCGGGAGGGGAGAGACCCAGTACTTC.

V and J are TRBV7-8 and TRBJ1-2; D gene ambiguous. Trimming took off 6 bases at V and 0 bases at J, with 8 bases between the two ends. The CDR3 contains 13 residues. CDR1 is SGHVS and CDR2 is FQNEAQ in the germline V gene. The CDR3 DNA follows: TGTGCCAGCAGTCCAGATACTAACTATGGCTACACCTTC. Amino acids: CASSPDTNYGYTF.

The V call is TRBV30, the J call TRBJ1-6; the D gene is possibly TRBD1 (5 bases). The V end was cut by 1 base, the J end by 0 bases, with 19 bases between. CDR1 GTSNPN and CDR2 SVGIG come from the germline V gene (reference sequence). The CDR3 totals 19 residues. The chain's CDR3 is CAWSATGFYRSSYNSPLHF. The DNA of the CDR3 is TGTGCCTGGAGTGCAACGGGTTTCTACAGGAGCTCCTATAATTCACCCCTCCACTTT.

The V call is TRBV6-2 or TRBV6-3, the J call TRBJ2-5, with 7 bases identical to TRBD2. In germline, CDR1 is MNHEY, CDR2 SVGEGT. Losses at the gene ends were 2 bases for V and 5 bases for J; bases not matched to a gene: 2. The CDR3 runs 13 residues. The CDR3 loop is CASSYAGVETQYF. The CDR3 DNA reads TGTGCCAGCAGTTACGCGGGGGTGGAGACCCAGTACTTC.

This clone showed up just once. This rearrangement joins TRBV2 to TRBJ1-2; perhaps TRBD1 as D (6 bases). This CDR3 spans 14 amino acids. Trimming removed 3 bases at V and 8 bases at J, with 16 bases between. CDR1 SNHLY and CDR2 FYNNEI come from the germline V gene. CDR3 coding DNA: TGTGCCAGCAGTGACGGCGGAGGGGGAAGAGGCTACACCTTC. Protein sequence: CASSDGGGGRGYTF.

The chain combines TRBV6-2 or TRBV6-3 with TRBJ2-1, with 12 bases identical to TRBD2. V lost 0 bases, J lost 9 bases, and 6 bases stayed unmatched. CDR3 length: 16 amino acids. CDR1 and CDR2 (germline): MNHEY, SVGEGT. CDR3 nucleotide sequence: TGTGCCAGCAGTTACTCGATGCTAGCGGGGGGGACTGAGCAGTTCTTC. Translated, it gives CASSYSMLAGGTEQFF.

Points on this clone: Other DNA sequences in this sample translate to the same CDR3. CDR3 in DNA: TGTGCCAGCAGCCAAGAGGGAAGCAATCAGCCCCAGCATTTT. Protein sequence: CASSQEGSNQPQHF. J is TRBJ1-5 and V is TRBV3-1 (or the pseudogene TRBV3-2); D is uncertain. Germline V gene data show CDR1 as LGHDT and CDR2 as YNNKEL (reference sequence). The CDR3 extends over 14 amino acids. V was clipped by 0 bases and J by 1 base, with 4 bases between them.

The genes are TRBV21-1 and TRBJ2-7; the D segment call TRBD1 is taken from the table without a DNA check. TRBV21-1 is given as a pseudogene. This CDR3 comprises 16 residues. DNA of the CDR3: TGTGCCAGCAGCAATGGCCCGACAGGGTCCTCCTACGAGCAGTACTTC. Amino acid sequence: CASSNGPTGSSYEQYF.

V usage is TRBV7-2 and J usage is TRBJ2-5, with 9 positions matching TRBD2. The CDR3 loop spans 16 amino acids. The germline V gene has CDR1 SGHTA and CDR2 FQGNSA. Germline trimming cut 1 base from V and 2 bases from J; bases unmatched to any gene: 5. As DNA, the CDR3 is TGTGCCAGCAGCTTAGTGCCAGCGGGAGGTCAAGAGACCCAGTACTTC. Protein sequence: CASSLVPAGGQETQYF.

This sequence joins TRBV18 and TRBJ2-5; D is perhaps TRBD1 (5 bases). Trimming removed 6 bases from V and 2 bases from J, with 22 bases in between. CDR1 KGHSH and CDR2 LQKENI come from the germline V gene. This CDR3 region has 17 residues. CDR3 in amino acids: CASSPLMSGTGQETQYF. CDR3 bases: TGTGCCAGCTCTCCCCTTATGAGTGGTACAGGACAAGAGACCCAGTACTTC.

The CDR3 sequence is CASSWGEGRVEGSYNEQFF. Here the CDR3 DNA reads TGTGCCAGCAGTTGGGGGGAGGGCCGGGTCGAGGGGTCCTACAATGAGCAGTTCTTC. The chain is built from TRBV27 and TRBJ2-1; TRBD2 aligns across 7 bases. The V segment lost 4 bases and the J segment 1 base; nucleotides outside the gene matches: 16. Looked up from germline, CDR1 is MNHEY and CDR2 is SMNVEV (reference sequence). This CDR3 is built from 19 residues.

Comment on this clone: A junction boundary mismatches the germline segment, possibly from a read error. The chain uses TRBV6-1 and TRBJ2-7, with D perhaps assigned TRBD1 or TRBD2 (5 bases each). The CDR3 has 16 residues. Germline lookup yields CDR1 MNHNS and CDR2 SASEGT. The CDR3 is CASSEAQGRFEYEQYF. DNA for the CDR3: TGTGCCAGCAGCGAAGCCCAGGGACGCTTTGAATACGAGCAGTACTTC.

The CDR3 DNA reads as TGTGCCAGCAGCTACACAGGGAACACTGAAGCTTTCTTT. Its translation: CASSYTGNTEAFF. The chain is built from TRBV3-1 (or the pseudogene TRBV3-2) and TRBJ1-1, with D tentatively TRBD1 (5 bases). The CDR3 is 13 amino acids. Germline V gene lookup returns CDR1 LGHDT and CDR2 YNNKEL (reference sequence). The V and J ends lost 5 bases and 1 base respectively, with 8 bases between them.

The rearrangement links TRBV3-1 (or the pseudogene TRBV3-2) to TRBJ1-4; 8 nucleotides align to TRBD1. The CDR3 runs to 15 residues. CDR1 is LGHDT and CDR2 is YNNKEL in the germline V gene (reference sequence). Germline trimming cut 4 bases from V and 5 bases from J; bases unmatched to any gene: 6. CDR3 in amino acids: CASSPNRGVNEKLFF. CDR3 coding DNA: TGTGCCAGCAGCCCGAACAGGGGGGTAAATGAAAAACTGTTTTTT.

This chain connects TRBV30 to TRBJ2-7; 9 bases fit TRBD1. This CDR3 spans 12 amino acids. Germline loops: CDR1 GTSNPN, CDR2 SVGIG (reference sequence). V was clipped by 3 bases and J by 7 bases; unmatched bases: 4. The CDR3 is CAWRKTGGEQYF. Here the CDR3 DNA reads TGTGCCTGGAGGAAGACAGGGGGGGAGCAGTACTTC.

The chain carries TRBV10-2 and TRBJ2-1; D is perhaps TRBD2 (5 bases). Germline lookup yields CDR1 WSHSY and CDR2 SAAADI. CDR3 length: 16 amino acids. V gave up 6 bases and J gave up 0 bases, with 15 bases separating them. CDR3 in DNA: TGCGCCAGCAGGGACGAGCGGAGAAGCTCCTACAATGAGCAGTTCTTC. It is translated as CASRDERRSSYNEQFF.

The rearrangement uses TRBV25-1 and TRBJ1-5; no clear D. Deletions cut 3 bases from V and 7 bases from J, with 10 bases between. The CDR3 loop spans 13 amino acids. Germline V CDR1 and CDR2: MGHDK, SYGVNS. The CDR3 nucleotides read TGTGCCAGCAGTGACCCAAACGGCCAGCCCCAGCATTTT. It translates to CASSDPNGQPQHF.

V gene TRBV7-3 combines with J gene TRBJ2-2; D is unclear. The germline gives CDR1 SGHTA, CDR2 FQGTGA. There are 15 residues in the CDR3. V was trimmed by 5 bases and J by 8 bases, leaving 18 bases between them. CDR3 region: CASSPPGTPNGELFF. The DNA of the CDR3 is TGTGCCAGCAGCCCCCCCGGTACTCCCAATGGGGAGCTGTTTTTT.

The rearrangement joins TRBV21-1 to TRBJ1-5. TRBV21-1 counts as a pseudogene. This CDR3 is 18 amino acids long. CDR3 protein: CASSKRDGKPGGNQPQHF. The CDR3 DNA reads as TGTGCCAGCAGCAAAAGGGACGGAAAGCCCGGGGGCAATCAGCCCCAGCATTTT.

The chain uses TRBV24-1 and TRBJ2-1, with D possibly matching TRBD1 (6 bases). Germline CDR1 is KGHDR and CDR2 is SFDVKD. The CDR3 extends over 12 amino acids. With 5 bases removed from V and 8 bases from J, the gap between germline ends came to 9 bases. The chain's CDR3 is CATSATGYEQFF. CDR3 DNA: TGTGCCACCAGTGCTACAGGGTATGAGCAGTTCTTC.